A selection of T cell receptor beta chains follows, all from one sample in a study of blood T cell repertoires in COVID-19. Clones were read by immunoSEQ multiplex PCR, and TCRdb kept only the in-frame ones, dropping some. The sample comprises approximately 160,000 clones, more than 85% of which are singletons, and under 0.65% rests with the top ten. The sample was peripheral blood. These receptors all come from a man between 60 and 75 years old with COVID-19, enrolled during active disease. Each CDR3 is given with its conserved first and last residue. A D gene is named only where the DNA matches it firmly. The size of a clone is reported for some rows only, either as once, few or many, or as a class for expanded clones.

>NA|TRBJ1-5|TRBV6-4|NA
TGTGCCAGCAGTGACAGGGCCCAGGGGATGGTTCAGCCCCAGCATTTT
CASSDRAQGMVQPQHF
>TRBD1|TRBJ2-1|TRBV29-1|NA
TGCAGCGTCACTACCAGGGGGCTGGACTCCTACAATGAGCAGTTCTTC
CSVTTRGLDSYNEQFF
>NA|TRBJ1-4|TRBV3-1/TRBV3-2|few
TGTGCCAGCAGCCAAGTCAAGGCAATGGGGGCTGAAAAACTGTTTTTT
CASSQVKAMGAEKLFF
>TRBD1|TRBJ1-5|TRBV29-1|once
TGCAGCGTTCTTGCGACAGGGGAGGGCAATCAGCCCCAGCATTTT
CSVLATGEGNQPQHF
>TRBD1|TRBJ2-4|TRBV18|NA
TGTGCCAGCTCAGATGGACAGGGTGCAGCCAAAAACATTCAGTACTTC
CASSDGQGAAKNIQYF
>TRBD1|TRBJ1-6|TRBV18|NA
TGTGCCAGCTCAGCCGATCGACAGGGAAGAGGATCACCCCTCCACTTT
CASSADRQGRGSPLHF
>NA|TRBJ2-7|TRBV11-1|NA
TGTGCCAGCAGCTCAGGGTTTTCCGAGCAGTACTTC
CASSSGFSEQYF
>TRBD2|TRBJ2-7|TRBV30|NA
TGTGCCTTCCTAGGGGGGACAAGGGGTGGTAGCGGGAGAATTAAGAACGAGCAGTACTTC
CAFLGGTRGGSGRIKNEQYF
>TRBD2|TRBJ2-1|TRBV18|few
TGTGCCAGCTCACCTTCCAGCGGGGGGTACAATGAGCAGTTCTTC
CASSPSSGGYNEQFF
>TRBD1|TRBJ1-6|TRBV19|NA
TGTGCCAGTAGCCCCGGGACAGGGGTTAATTCACCCCTCCACTTT
CASSPGTGVNSPLHF
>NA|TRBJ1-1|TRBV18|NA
TGTGCCAGCTCACCGCAGGGTCTGAACACTGAAGCTTTCTTT
CASSPQGLNTEAFF
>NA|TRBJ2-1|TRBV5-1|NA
TGCGCCAGCAGCTTGGCGGGACTGGACTCCTACAATGAGCAGTTCTTC
CASSLAGLDSYNEQFF
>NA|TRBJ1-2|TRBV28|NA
TGTGCCAGCACCCCGGCGGGGGCAAAAAACTATGGCTACACCTTC
CASTPAGAKNYGYTF
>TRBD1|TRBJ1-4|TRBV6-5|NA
TGTGCCAGCAGCTACAGAAGGACAGGGAGGGATGAAAAACTGTTTTTT
CASSYRRTGRDEKLFF
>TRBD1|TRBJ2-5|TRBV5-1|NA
TGCGCCAGCAGCCGACAGGGGTCGGAGACCCAGTACTTC
CASSRQGSETQYF
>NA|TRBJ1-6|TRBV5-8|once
TGTGCCAGCAGCTTGGAAGGGGGAATAAATTCACCCCTCCACTTT
CASSLEGGINSPLHF
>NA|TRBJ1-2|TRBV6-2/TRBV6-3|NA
TGTGCCAGCAGCCCCCGCGGGGGATCTAACTATGGCTACACCTTC
CASSPRGGSNYGYTF
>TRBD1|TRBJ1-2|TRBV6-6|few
TGTGCCAGCAGTTACACCGGACAGGGGAGGAAAGGTGGCTACACCTTC
CASSYTGQGRKGGYTF
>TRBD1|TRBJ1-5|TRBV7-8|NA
TGTGCCAGCAGCGCGACAGGGGGGAGCGAGCCCCAGCATTTT
CASSATGGSEPQHF
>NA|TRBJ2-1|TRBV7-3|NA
TGTGCCAGCAGCCGCTCAGTGTCCAACAATGAGCAGTTCTTC
CASSRSVSNNEQFF
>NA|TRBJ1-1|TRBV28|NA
TGTGCCAGCAGTTTACAGGGGCCTTTAACTGAAGCTTTCTTT
CASSLQGPLTEAFF
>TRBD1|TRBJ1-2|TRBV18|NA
TGTGCCAGCCAGGGACAGGGCAACTATGGCTACACCTTC
CASQGQGNYGYTF
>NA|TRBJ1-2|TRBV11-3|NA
TGTGCCAGCAGCTATAGCTCTACAGGAGTGGGCTATGGCTACACCTTC
CASSYSSTGVGYGYTF
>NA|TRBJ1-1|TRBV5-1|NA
TGCGCCAGCAGCTTGACAGGAGCTAACACTGAAGCTTTCTTT
CASSLTGANTEAFF
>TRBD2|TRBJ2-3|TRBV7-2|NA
TGTGCCAGCAGCTCGTACGGGACTAGCGGGGGGGCTAGCACAGATACGCAGTATTTT
CASSSYGTSGGASTDTQYF
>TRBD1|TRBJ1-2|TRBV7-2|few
TGTGCCAGCAGCCGGACAGGGGTTAACTATGGCTACACCTTC
CASSRTGVNYGYTF